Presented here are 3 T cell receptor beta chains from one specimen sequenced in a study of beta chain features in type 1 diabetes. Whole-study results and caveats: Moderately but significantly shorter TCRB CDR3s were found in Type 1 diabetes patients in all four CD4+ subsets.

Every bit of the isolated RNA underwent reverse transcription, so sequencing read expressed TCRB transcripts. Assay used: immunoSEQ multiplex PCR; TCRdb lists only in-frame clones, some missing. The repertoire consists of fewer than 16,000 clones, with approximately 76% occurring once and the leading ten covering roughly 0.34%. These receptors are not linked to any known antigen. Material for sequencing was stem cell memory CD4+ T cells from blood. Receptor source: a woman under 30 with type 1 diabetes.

The CDR3: CASSYRVSGGRNEQFF. The CDR3 bases are TGTGCCAGCAGTTACAGGGTGAGCGGGGGAAGGAATGAGCAGTTCTTC. This chain joins TRBV6-6 and TRBJ2-1; 8 bases align to TRBD2. Germline loops: CDR1 MNHNY, CDR2 SVGAGI (reference sequence). The CDR3 is 16 amino acids. V shed 2 bases, J shed 7 bases, and the junction held 10 bases outside the gene matches.

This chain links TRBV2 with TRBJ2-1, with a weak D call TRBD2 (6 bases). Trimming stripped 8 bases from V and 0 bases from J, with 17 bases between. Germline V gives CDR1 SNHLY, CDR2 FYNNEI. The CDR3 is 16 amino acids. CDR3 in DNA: TGTGCCAGCCACCCGGGGGACTGGAGCTCCTACAATGAGCAGTTCTTC. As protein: CASHPGDWSSYNEQFF.

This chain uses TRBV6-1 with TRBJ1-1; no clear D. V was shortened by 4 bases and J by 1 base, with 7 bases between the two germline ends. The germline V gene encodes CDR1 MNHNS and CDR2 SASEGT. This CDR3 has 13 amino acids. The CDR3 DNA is TGTGCCAGCAGTGCCTACAGGAACACTGAAGCTTTCTTT. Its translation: CASSAYRNTEAFF.